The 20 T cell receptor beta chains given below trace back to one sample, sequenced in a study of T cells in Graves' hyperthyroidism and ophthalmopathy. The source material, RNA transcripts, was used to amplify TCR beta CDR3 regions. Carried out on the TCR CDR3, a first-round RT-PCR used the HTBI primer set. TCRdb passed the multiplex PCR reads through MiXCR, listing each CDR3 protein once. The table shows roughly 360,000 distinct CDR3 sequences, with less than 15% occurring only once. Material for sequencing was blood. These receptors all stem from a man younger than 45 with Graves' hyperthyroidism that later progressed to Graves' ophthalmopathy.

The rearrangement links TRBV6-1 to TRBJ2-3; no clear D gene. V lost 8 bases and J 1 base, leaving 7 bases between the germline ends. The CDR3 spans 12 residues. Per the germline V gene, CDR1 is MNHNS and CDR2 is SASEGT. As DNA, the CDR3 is TGTGCCAGCTGGGCGGGCACAGATACGCAGTATTTT. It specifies CASWAGTDTQYF.

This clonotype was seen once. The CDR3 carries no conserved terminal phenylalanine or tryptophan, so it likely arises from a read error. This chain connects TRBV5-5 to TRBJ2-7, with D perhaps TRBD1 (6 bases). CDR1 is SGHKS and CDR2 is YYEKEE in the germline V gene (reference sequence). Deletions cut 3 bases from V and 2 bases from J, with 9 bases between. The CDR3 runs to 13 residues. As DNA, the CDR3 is TGTGCCAGCAGCTACAGGGTTACCTACGAGCAGTACTTG. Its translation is CASSYRVTYEQYL.

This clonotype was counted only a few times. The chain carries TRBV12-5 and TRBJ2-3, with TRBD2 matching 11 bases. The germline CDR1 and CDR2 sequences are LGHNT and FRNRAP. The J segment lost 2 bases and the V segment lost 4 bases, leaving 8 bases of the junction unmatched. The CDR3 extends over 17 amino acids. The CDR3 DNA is TGTGCTAGTGGTTCCCGGCTAGCGGGGGGCTTCACAGATACGCAGTATTTT. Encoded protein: CASGSRLAGGFTDTQYF. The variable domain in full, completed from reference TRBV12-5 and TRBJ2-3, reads DARVTQTPRHKVTEMGQEVTMRCQPILGHNTVFWYRQTMMQGLELLAYFRNRAPLDDSGMPKDRFSAEMPDATLATLKIQPSEPRDSAVYFCASGSRLAGGFTDTQYFGPGTRLTVL.

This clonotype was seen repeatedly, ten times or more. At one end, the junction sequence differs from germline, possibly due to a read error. CDR3 nucleotide sequence: TGCGCCAGCAGCTGGAGCCGGACTATCAATCAGCAGTTCTTC. Protein sequence: CASSWSRTINQQFF. The genes are TRBV5-1 and TRBJ2-1, with a possible D match to TRBD2 (6 bases). CDR1 is SGHRS and CDR2 is YFSETQ in the germline V gene. CDR3 length: 14 residues. The full variable domain, rest sourced from reference TRBV5-1 and TRBJ2-1, is KAGVTQTPRYLIKTRGQQVTLSCSPISGHRSVSWYQQTPGQGLQFLFEYFSETQRNKGNFPGRFSGRQFSNSRSEMNVSTLELGDSALYLCASSWSRTINQQFFGPGTRLTVL.

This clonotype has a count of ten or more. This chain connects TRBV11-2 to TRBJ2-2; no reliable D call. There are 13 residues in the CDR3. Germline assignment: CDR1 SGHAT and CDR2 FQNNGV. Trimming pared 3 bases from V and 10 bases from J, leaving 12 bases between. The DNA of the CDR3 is TGTGCCAGCAGCTTCGATAGCTACCCGGAGCTGTTTTTT. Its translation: CASSFDSYPELFF.

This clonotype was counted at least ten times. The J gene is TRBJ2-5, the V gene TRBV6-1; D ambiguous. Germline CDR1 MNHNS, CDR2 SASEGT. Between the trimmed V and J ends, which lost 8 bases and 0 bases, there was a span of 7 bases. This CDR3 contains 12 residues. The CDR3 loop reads CASWGYQETQYF. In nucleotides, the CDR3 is TGTGCCAGCTGGGGTTACCAAGAGACCCAGTACTTC.

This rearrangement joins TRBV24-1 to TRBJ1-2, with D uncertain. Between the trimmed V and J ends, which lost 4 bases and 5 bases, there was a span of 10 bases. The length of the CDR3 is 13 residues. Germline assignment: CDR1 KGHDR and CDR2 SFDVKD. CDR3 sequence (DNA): TGTGCCACCAGTGACCAAACAGCTTATGGCTACACCTTC. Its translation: CATSDQTAYGYTF.

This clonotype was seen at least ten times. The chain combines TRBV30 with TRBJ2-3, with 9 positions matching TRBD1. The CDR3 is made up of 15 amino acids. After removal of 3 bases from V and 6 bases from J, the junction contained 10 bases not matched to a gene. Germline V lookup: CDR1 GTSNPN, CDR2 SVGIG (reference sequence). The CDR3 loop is CAWRRTGGPLDTQYF. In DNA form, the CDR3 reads TGTGCCTGGAGGAGAACAGGGGGCCCTCTGGATACGCAGTATTTT.

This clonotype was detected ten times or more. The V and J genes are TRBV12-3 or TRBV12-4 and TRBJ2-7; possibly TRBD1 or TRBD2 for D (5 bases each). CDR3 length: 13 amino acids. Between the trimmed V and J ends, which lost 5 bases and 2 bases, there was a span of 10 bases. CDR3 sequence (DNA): TGTGCCAGCAGTGTGAGGGGAGCCTACGAGCAGTACTTC. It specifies CASSVRGAYEQYF.

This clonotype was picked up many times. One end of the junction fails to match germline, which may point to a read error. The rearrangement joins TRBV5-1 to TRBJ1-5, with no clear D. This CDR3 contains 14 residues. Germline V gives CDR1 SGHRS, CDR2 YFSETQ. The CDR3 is CASSPDMSNQPQHF. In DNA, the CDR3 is TGTGCCAGCAGTCCAGATATGAGCAATCAGCCCCAGCATTTT.

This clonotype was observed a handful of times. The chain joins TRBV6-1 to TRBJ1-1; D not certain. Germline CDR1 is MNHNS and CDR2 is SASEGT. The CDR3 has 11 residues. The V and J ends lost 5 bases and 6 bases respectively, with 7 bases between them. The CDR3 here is CASSYRAEAFF. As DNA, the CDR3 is TGTGCCAGCAGTTATCGGGCTGAAGCTTTCTTT.

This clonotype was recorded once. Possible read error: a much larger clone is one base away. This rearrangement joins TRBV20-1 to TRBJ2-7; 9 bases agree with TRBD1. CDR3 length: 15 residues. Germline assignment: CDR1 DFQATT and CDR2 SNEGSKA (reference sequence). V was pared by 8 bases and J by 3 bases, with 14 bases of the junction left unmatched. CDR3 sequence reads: CSSTRRDRDYYEQYF. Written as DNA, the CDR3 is TGCAGTTCTACCCGCCGGGACAGGGACTACTACGAGCAGTACTTC.

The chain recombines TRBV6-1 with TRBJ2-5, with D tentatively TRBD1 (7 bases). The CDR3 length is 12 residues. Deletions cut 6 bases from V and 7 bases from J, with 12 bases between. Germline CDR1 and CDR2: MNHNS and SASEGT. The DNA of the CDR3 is TGTGCCAGCAGGACAGGGCGGGGGACCCAGTACTTC. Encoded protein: CASRTGRGTQYF.

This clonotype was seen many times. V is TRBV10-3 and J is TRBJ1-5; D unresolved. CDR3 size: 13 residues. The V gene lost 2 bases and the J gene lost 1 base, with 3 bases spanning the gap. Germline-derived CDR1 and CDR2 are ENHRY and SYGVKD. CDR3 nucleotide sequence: TGTGCCATCAGTGAGGACAGCAATCAGCCCCAGCATTTT. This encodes CAISEDSNQPQHF.

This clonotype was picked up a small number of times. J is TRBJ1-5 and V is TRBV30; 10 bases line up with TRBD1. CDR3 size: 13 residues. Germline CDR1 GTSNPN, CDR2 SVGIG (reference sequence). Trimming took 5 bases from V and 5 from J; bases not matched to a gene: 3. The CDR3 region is CAWGQGGHQPQHF. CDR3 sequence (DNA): TGTGCCTGGGGACAGGGGGGCCATCAGCCCCAGCATTTT.

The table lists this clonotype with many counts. The DNA for the CDR3 is TGTGCCAGCAGCCCCGGGACAACCGGAAAGACCCAGTACTTC. It encodes CASSPGTTGKTQYF. The chain joins TRBV12-3 or TRBV12-4 to TRBJ2-5, with D maybe TRBD1 (6 bases). Between the trimmed V and J ends, which lost 6 bases and 6 bases, there was a span of 17 bases. The CDR3 is 14 residues long.

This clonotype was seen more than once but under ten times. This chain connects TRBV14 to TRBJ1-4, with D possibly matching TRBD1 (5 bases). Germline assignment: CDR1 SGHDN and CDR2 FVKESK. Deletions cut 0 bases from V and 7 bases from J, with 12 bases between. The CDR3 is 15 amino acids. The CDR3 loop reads CASSQEWGDGEKLFF. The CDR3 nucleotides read TGTGCCAGCAGCCAAGAGTGGGGGGATGGTGAAAAACTGTTTTTT.

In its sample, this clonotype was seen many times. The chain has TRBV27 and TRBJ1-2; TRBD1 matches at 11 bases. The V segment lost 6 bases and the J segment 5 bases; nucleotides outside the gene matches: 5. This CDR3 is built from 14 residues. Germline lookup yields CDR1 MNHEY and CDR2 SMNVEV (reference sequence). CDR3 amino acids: CASSADRGPYGYTF. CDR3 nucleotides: TGTGCCAGCAGCGCGGACAGGGGGCCTTATGGCTACACCTTC.

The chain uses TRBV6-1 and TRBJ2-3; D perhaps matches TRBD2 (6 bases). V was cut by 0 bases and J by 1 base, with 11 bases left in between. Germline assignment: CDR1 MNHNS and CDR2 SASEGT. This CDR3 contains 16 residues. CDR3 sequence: CASSEAGGLGTDTQYF. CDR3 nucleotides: TGTGCCAGCAGTGAAGCGGGGGGACTTGGCACAGATACGCAGTATTTT.

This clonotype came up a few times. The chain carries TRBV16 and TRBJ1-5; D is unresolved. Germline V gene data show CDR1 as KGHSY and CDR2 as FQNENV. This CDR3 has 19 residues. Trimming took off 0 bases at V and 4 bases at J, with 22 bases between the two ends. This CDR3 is CASSQSVYSSRSENQPQHF. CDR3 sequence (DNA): TGTGCCAGCAGCCAATCCGTTTACAGCTCCCGCTCCGAAAATCAGCCCCAGCATTTT.